What follows are 13 T cell receptor beta chains derived from one specimen sequenced in a study of T-cell reconstitution after alpha-beta-depleted transplantation in children. Molecular barcoding with unique molecular identifiers was used for the TCRbeta library. TCRdb used MiXCR to reprocess the PCR reads, holding one entry per CDR3 protein. The sample yields over 150,000 distinct CDR3 sequences, roughly 10% seen once. This material consisted of PBMCs, taken before TCRalphabeta/CD19-depleted stem cell transplant. Every receptor here comes from a boy aged 2 to 10 with acute myeloid leukemia, due to receive a stem cell transplant.

This clonotype was counted ten times or more. The genes are TRBV15 and TRBJ2-7, with TRBD2 as a possible D gene (5 bases). V was trimmed by 0 bases and J by 5 bases, leaving 11 bases between them. CDR1 LNHNV and CDR2 YYDKDF come from the germline V gene (reference sequence). This CDR3 has 14 amino acids. In DNA, the CDR3 is TGTGCCACCAGCAGAGATCTGAGGGCGGACGAGCAGTACGTC. This gives the protein CATSRDLRADEQYV.

This clonotype came up many times. The J gene is TRBJ2-7, the V gene TRBV7-3; the match to TRBD2 covers 11 bases. CDR3 length: 20 amino acids. V dropped 0 bases and J dropped 6; count of bases not matched to a gene: 19. In germline, CDR1 is SGHTA, CDR2 FQGTGA. CDR3 protein: CASSLTAHNLTSGVYCEQYV. The CDR3 region has the DNA TGTGCCAGCAGCTTAACTGCGCATAACCTGACTAGCGGGGTTTATTGCGAGCAGTACGTC.

Ten or more counts support this clonotype. The V call is TRBV20-1, the J call TRBJ2-1; TRBD2 might be the D (7 bases). Per germline, CDR1 DFQATT and CDR2 SNEGSKA (reference sequence). The CDR3 sequence is 16 residues long. V was cut by 2 bases and J by 3 bases, with 17 bases left in between. CDR3 nucleotide sequence: TGCAGTGCTAGAAAGGGGGTCGGGGGGCTCTACAATGAGCAGTTCTTC. As protein: CSARKGVGGLYNEQFF.

This chain links TRBV5-1 with TRBJ2-7; TRBD1 matches 11 bases. The ends lost 2 bases at V and 6 bases at J; junction bases unmatched: 10. The CDR3 has 16 amino acids. CDR1 is SGHRS and CDR2 is YFSETQ in the germline V gene. The CDR3 protein is CASSFLIGQGAGEQYF. CDR3 nucleotide sequence: TGCGCCAGCAGCTTCTTAATCGGACAGGGGGCGGGCGAGCAGTACTTC.

This clonotype has at least ten counts. CDR3 sequence (DNA): TGCGCCAGCAGCCGACCGGGGAGCTATGGCTACACCTTC. This codes for CASSRPGSYGYTF. V gene TRBV4-1 combines with J gene TRBJ1-2; D gene uncertain. Germline assignment: CDR1 MGHRA and CDR2 YSYEKL. The CDR3 spans 13 residues. Trimming removed 4 bases from V and 4 bases from J, with 10 bases in between.

This clonotype was detected ten times or more. V gene TRBV28 combines with J gene TRBJ1-4; TRBD1 is a possible D gene (5 bases). Germline V gene sequence: CDR1 MDHEN, CDR2 SYDVKM. Trimming shortened V by 2 bases and J by 13 bases, and 20 bases separated the two germline ends. This CDR3 has 15 residues. CDR3 loop: CASSLIQAGGRRLFF. The CDR3 nucleotides read TGTGCCAGCAGTTTAATCCAGGCGGGGGGGAGAAGACTGTTTTTT.

In its sample, this clonotype was seen many times. The chain is built from TRBV6-4 and TRBJ2-1; D might be TRBD1 (6 bases). Germline CDR1 MRHNA, CDR2 SNTAGT. The CDR3 is 15 amino acids. Between the trimmed V and J ends, which lost 0 bases and 6 bases, there was a span of 12 bases. As DNA, the CDR3 is TGTGCCAGCAGTGACTCTTTGCAGGGGTCCAATGAGCAGTTCTTC. This encodes CASSDSLQGSNEQFF.

Many counts were recorded for this clonotype. The V and J genes are TRBV4-1 and TRBJ2-7; D is ambiguous. CDR3 size: 13 residues. V lost 1 base and J lost 4, with 8 bases in between. CDR1 MGHRA and CDR2 YSYEKL come from the germline V gene. This CDR3 is CASSQGGQYEQYF. The CDR3 DNA sequence: TGCGCCAGCAGCCAAGGTGGGCAGTACGAGCAGTACTTC.

This clonotype was seen ten or more times. This chain links TRBV11-3 with TRBJ2-1, with no clear D. V was pared by 5 bases and J by 4 bases, with 9 bases between. This CDR3 spans 13 amino acids. Germline assignment: CDR1 SGHNT and CDR2 YENEEA. The CDR3 DNA is TGTGCCAGCAGCCGGACCTCTTACAATGAGCAGTTCTTC. The encoded protein is CASSRTSYNEQFF.

This clonotype has at least ten counts. The chain has TRBV30 and TRBJ1-1; D remains unclear. The V and J ends lost 0 bases and 0 bases respectively, with 8 bases between them. Germline V gene data show CDR1 as GTSNPN and CDR2 as SVGIG (reference sequence). The length of the CDR3 is 14 residues. The CDR3 DNA reads TGTGCCTGGAGTGTAGGTCTGATGAACACTGAAGCTTTCTTT. Amino acids: CAWSVGLMNTEAFF.

This clonotype has at least ten counts. The rearrangement links TRBV29-1 to TRBJ2-1, with D possibly matching TRBD1 (6 bases). Trimming pared 2 bases from V and 7 bases from J, leaving 12 bases between. Germline V lookup: CDR1 SQVTM, CDR2 ANQGSEA. This CDR3 is 13 amino acids long. CDR3 nucleotides: TGCAGCGTTGAAAAGGGGGACCGAAATGAGCAGTTCTTC. It encodes CSVEKGDRNEQFF.

This clonotype was detected many times. The rearrangement joins TRBV5-6 to TRBJ1-1, with unresolved D. The germline V gene encodes CDR1 SGHDT and CDR2 YYEEEE. The CDR3 covers 15 residues. The germline V and J ends were trimmed by 4 bases and 1 base, with 14 bases remaining between them. The CDR3 nucleotides read TGTGCCAGCAGCACCGGCAGGACGAGGAACACTGAAGCTTTCTTT. Translation gives CASSTGRTRNTEAFF.

This clonotype was observed many times. The chain couples TRBV12-3 or TRBV12-4 to TRBJ1-4; D unclear. The CDR3 contains 14 residues. Trimming removed 5 bases at V and 5 bases at J, with 12 bases between. The CDR3 DNA reads as TGTGCCAGCAGTCGACCAGGAATAAATGAAAAACTGTTTTTT. Its translation: CASSRPGINEKLFF.